The clone carrying this TCR beta chain was seen more than once but under ten times. Its matching antigen is unknown. This sample stems from a study of cytomegalovirus exposure and HLA in healthy donors. Study-wide results and caveats: Using a false discovery rate of 0.05, a later analysis showed that 15,000 to 20,000 TCR beta sequences were associated with HLA alleles. The analysis excluded some indistinguishable V segments, including TRBV6-2 and TRBV6-3.

With 60 Vbeta and 13 Jbeta primers, the PCR was carried out. The data were produced by immunoSEQ multiplex PCR, yet TCRdb's version contains in-frame clones alone and is incomplete. The profile shows roughly 100,000 clones, about two thirds of them singletons. The germline gives CDR1 SGHRS, CDR2 YFSETQ. The CDR3 runs to 16 residues. Between the trimmed V and J ends, which lost 4 bases and 6 bases, there was a span of 21 bases. This TCR was recovered from a woman aged 45-65 years in good health and CMV-seropositive. The gene calls are TRBV5-1 and TRBJ2-3; tentative D call: TRBD1 (6 bases). Sequenced sample: PBMCs. CDR3 residues: CASSSDGTPQVDTQYF. The CDR3 DNA is TGCGCCAGCAGCAGTGATGGGACACCCCAAGTGGATACGCAGTATTTT.